The T cell receptor beta chain described here comes from a study of human versus mouse CDR3 diversity and MHC coevolution. Sorting isolated naive CD4 T cells lacking CD45RO and expressing CD62L. TCRdb keeps only in-frame clones here, not all; method: immunoSEQ multiplex PCR. The sample holds around 74,000 clones, just under 95% seen once. This CDR3 spans 16 amino acids. Germline V gives CDR1 MGHRA, CDR2 YSYEKL. Trimming pared 0 bases from V and 5 bases from J, leaving 16 bases between. The clonotype was recovered from a person aged 30 to 69 in good health. Sequences were obtained from naive CD4+ T cells from blood. The subset is: CD45RO-negative CD62L-positive naive CD4 T cells. The chain combines TRBV4-1 with TRBJ2-5; TRBD2 is a possible D gene (5 bases). CDR3 loop: CASSQDISRVAETQYF. CDR3 in DNA: TGCGCCAGCAGCCAAGATATCTCGAGGGTTGCGGAGACCCAGTACTTC.